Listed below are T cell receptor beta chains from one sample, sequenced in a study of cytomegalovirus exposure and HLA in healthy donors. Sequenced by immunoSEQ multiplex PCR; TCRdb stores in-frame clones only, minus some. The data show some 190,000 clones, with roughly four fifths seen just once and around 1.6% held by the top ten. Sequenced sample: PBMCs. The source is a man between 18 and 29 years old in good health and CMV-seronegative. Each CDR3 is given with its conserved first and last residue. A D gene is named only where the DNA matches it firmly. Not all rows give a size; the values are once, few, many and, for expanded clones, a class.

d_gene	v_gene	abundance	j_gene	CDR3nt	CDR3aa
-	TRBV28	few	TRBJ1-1	TGTGCCAGCGGCGGGCCTCACAACACTGAAGCTTTCTTT	CASGGPHNTEAFF
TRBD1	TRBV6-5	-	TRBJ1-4	TGTGCCAGCAGCCCGACAGGGAGGAATGAAAAACTGTTTTTT	CASSPTGRNEKLFF
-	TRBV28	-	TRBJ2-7	TGTGCCAGCAGTCCGACAGGCACCTACGAGCAGTACTTC	CASSPTGTYEQYF
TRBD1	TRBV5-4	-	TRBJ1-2	TGTGCCAGCAGCGTCGGCAGGGGGCTAAACTATGGCTACACCTTC	CASSVGRGLNYGYTF
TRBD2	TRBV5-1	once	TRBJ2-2	TGCGCCAGCAGCTTATTGGGACTAGCGGGGTTCGGGGAGCTGTTTTTT	CASSLLGLAGFGELFF
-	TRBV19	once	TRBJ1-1	TGTGCCAGTAGTCCCGACAGGTGGAACACTGAAGCTTTCTTT	CASSPDRWNTEAFF
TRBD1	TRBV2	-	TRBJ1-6	TGTGCCAGCAGTGAGAGGCAGGGGGCTTTTATAGCACCCCTCCACTTT	CASSERQGAFIAPLHF
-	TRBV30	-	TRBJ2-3	TGTGCCTGGACTGGATCTTGGGGCAGGTATACGCAGTATTTT	CAWTGSWGRYTQYF
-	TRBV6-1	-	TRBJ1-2	TGTGCCAGCAGTGAGGGCGGGAGAAACTATGGCTACACCTTC	CASSEGGRNYGYTF
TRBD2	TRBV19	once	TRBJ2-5	TGTGCCAGTAGTATCAGGGGACTAGCGGGAGGTCCCCCGGGGACCCAGTACTTC	CASSIRGLAGGPPGTQYF
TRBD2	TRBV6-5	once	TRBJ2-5	TGTGCCAGCAGTACCGCGGGGGGAGGGGAGCAGTACTTC	CASSTAGGGEQYF
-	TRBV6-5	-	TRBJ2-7	TGTGCCAGCAGTTACTACCCTTATAGTTCCTACGAGCAGTACTTC	CASSYYPYSSYEQYF
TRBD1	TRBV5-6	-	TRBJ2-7	TGTGCCAGCACCTATGGGACAGGCTCCTACGAGCAGTACTTC	CASTYGTGSYEQYF
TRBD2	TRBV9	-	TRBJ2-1	TGTGCCAGCAGCGTAGCTAGCGGGGGGGCCGGGGGGTACAATGAGCAGTTCTTC	CASSVASGGAGGYNEQFF
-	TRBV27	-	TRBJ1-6	TGTGCCAGCAGTTTGGCGGCAGACGGCATTTCACCCCTCCACTTT	CASSLAADGISPLHF
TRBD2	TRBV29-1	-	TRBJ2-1	TGCAGCGTCTGGACTAGCTTGGATGAGCAGTTCTTC	CSVWTSLDEQFF
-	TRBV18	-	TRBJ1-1	TGTGCCAGCTCGGTGAACAGGGCGGACACTGAAGCTTTCTTT	CASSVNRADTEAFF
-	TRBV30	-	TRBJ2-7	TGTGCCTGGAGAGAGAATCCCTACGAGCAGTACTTC	CAWRENPYEQYF
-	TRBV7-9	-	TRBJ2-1	TGTGCCAGCAGCCCGTCCGGGGCAGGGGCTCGCAATGAGCAGTTCTTC	CASSPSGAGARNEQFF
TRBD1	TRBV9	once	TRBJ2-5	TGTGCCAGCAGCTCACGGACAGGGGTTGGGGAGACCCAGTACTTC	CASSSRTGVGETQYF
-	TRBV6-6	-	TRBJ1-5	TGTGCCAGCAGACCCCCAGGGGATAATCAGCCCCAGCATTTT	CASRPPGDNQPQHF
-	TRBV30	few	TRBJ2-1	TGTGCCTCCAGGCGGGGTTACAATGAGCAGTTCTTC	CASRRGYNEQFF
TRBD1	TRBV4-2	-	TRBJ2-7	TGTGCCAGCAGCGCAGGGGGCGAGCAGTACTTC	CASSAGGEQYF